One sample yielded the 23 T cell receptor beta chains listed below, sequenced in a study of human T cells and chemical hapten exposure. Documented time point: patch test 2, 6 weeks after DPC sensitization. This sample's treatment: therapeutic diphenylcyclopropenone sensitization with weekly scalp DPC. TCRdb fed the RACE reads into MiXCR, producing one record per CDR3 protein. The sample records about 110,000 distinct CDR3 sequences, less than 10% being singletons. The input for sequencing was whole blood, taken in connection with sensitization to the hapten diphenylcyclopropenone (DPC). The receptors come from a woman aged 40 to 50 with alopecia areata. Some clones in this sample may be carry-over from other donors' samples.

This clonotype was counted many times. The chain carries TRBV5-1 and TRBJ1-2, with 7 nucleotides matching TRBD1. J was trimmed by 4 bases and V by 0 bases; bases with no gene match: 9. Germline loops: CDR1 SGHRS, CDR2 YFSETQ. The CDR3 spans 16 residues. In DNA form, the CDR3 reads TGCGCCAGCAGCTTGGTCTCCTCACAGGGGACCTATGGCTACACCTTC. This codes for CASSLVSSQGTYGYTF.

This clonotype showed up just a few times. This chain uses TRBV20-1 with TRBJ2-7; 11 bases are shared with TRBD2. The CDR3 has 16 residues. CDR1 is DFQATT and CDR2 is SNEGSKA in the germline V gene (reference sequence). Losses at the gene ends were 1 base for V and 0 bases for J; bases not matched to a gene: 5. CDR3 loop: CSARGQLAGASYEQYF. The CDR3 coding sequence is TGCAGTGCTAGAGGCCAACTAGCGGGGGCCTCCTACGAGCAGTACTTC.

Many counts were recorded for this clonotype. The chain joins TRBV5-1 to TRBJ2-3, with 7 positions matching TRBD1. J was trimmed by 2 bases and V by 3 bases; bases with no gene match: 6. CDR3 length: 15 amino acids. Germline values: CDR1 SGHRS, CDR2 YFSETQ. DNA of the CDR3: TGCGCCAGCAGCTCAACGGGACAGCTCACAGATACGCAGTATTTT. It is translated as CASSSTGQLTDTQYF.

This clonotype was detected many times. The chain joins TRBV24-1 to TRBJ1-1; 7 bases map to TRBD1. CDR1 and CDR2 (germline): KGHDR, SFDVKD. The trim removed 7 bases at V and 1 base at J, leaving 8 bases unmatched. The CDR3 extends over 15 amino acids. In nucleotides, the CDR3 is TGTGCCACCAGGCCGGGACAGAGGACGAACACTGAAGCTTTCTTT. Its protein is CATRPGQRTNTEAFF.

The chain links TRBV29-1 to TRBJ2-5; D perhaps matches TRBD1 (6 bases). Trimming shortened V by 4 bases and J by 5 bases, and 14 bases separated the two germline ends. The CDR3 is 13 amino acids. CDR1 is SQVTM and CDR2 is ANQGSEA in the germline V gene. CDR3 bases: TGCAGCGTTGGAAACAGGGCCATTGAGACCCAGTACTTC. Its protein is CSVGNRAIETQYF.

The V gene is TRBV9, the J gene TRBJ1-2; 10 nucleotides agree with TRBD1. Unmatched junction bases numbered 9, after V lost 3 bases and J lost 4 bases. This CDR3 is built from 16 residues. Germline lookup yields CDR1 SGDLS and CDR2 YYNGEE. For the CDR3, the DNA is TGTGCCAGCAGCGCCCCCCAGACAGGGGGCAGCTATGGCTACACCTTC. This encodes CASSAPQTGGSYGYTF. The variable domain in full, completed from reference TRBV9 and TRBJ1-2, reads DSGVTQTPKHLITATGQRVTLRCSPRSGDLSVYWYQQSLDQGLQFLIQYYNGEERAKGNILERFSAQQFPDLHSELNLSSLELGDSALYFCASSAPQTGGSYGYTFGSGTRLTVV.

The table lists this clonotype with a few counts. A junction boundary mismatches the germline segment, possibly from a read error. The V gene is TRBV29-1, the J gene TRBJ2-1, with TRBD1 identical over 7 bases. The CDR3 totals 15 residues. Germline assignment: CDR1 SQVTM and CDR2 ANQGSEA. The CDR3 DNA follows: TGCAGCGTCGAAGGGGGCCACGATACCTACAATGAGCAGTTCTTC. Translation: CSVEGGHDTYNEQFF.

The table lists this clonotype with many counts. The J gene is TRBJ1-3, the V gene TRBV7-2; the D is unclear. Germline V gene lookup returns CDR1 SGHTA and CDR2 FQGNSA. The ends were cut back, 1 base at V and 0 bases at J, with 13 bases in the middle. The length of the CDR3 is 17 residues. The CDR3 DNA sequence: TGTGCCAGCAGCTTAGTTTATGCGGCATTCTCTGGAAACACCATATATTTT. It encodes CASSLVYAAFSGNTIYF.

In its sample, this clonotype was seen once. The chain joins TRBV29-1 to TRBJ1-1; 9 bases map to TRBD1. CDR3 length equals 13 residues. Losses at the gene ends were 7 bases for V and 7 bases for J; bases not matched to a gene: 10. Germline CDR1 reads SQVTM; CDR2 reads ANQGSEA. The chain's CDR3 is CSASLGQGGEAFF. The CDR3 nucleotides read TGCAGCGCTTCCTTGGGACAGGGCGGTGAAGCTTTCTTT.

There are many counts of this clonotype. The chain is built from TRBV6-6 and TRBJ1-1; TRBD1 is a possible D gene (5 bases). CDR1 and CDR2 from the germline V gene are MNHNY and SVGAGI (reference sequence). The CDR3 loop spans 13 amino acids. V dropped 2 bases and J dropped 4 bases, with 8 bases sitting between them. This CDR3 is CASSYERGTEAFF. DNA of the CDR3: TGTGCCAGCAGTTACGAGAGGGGCACTGAAGCTTTCTTT.

This clonotype has more than one count but fewer than ten. The rearrangement joins TRBV28 to TRBJ2-3; TRBD1 matches at 8 bases. This CDR3 comprises 14 residues. The germline gives CDR1 MDHEN, CDR2 SYDVKM. Trimming cost V 6 bases and J 3 bases; bases outside gene matches: 5. In nucleotides, the CDR3 is TGTGCCAGCAGAACGGACAGGGTGACAGATACGCAGTATTTT. This sequence encodes CASRTDRVTDTQYF. The variable domain in full, with the rest retrieved from reference TRBV28 and TRBJ2-3, is DVKVTQSSRYLVKRTGEKVFLECVQDMDHENMFWYRQDPGLGLRLIYFSYDVKMKEKGDIPEGYSVSREKKERFSLILESASTNQTSMYLCASRTDRVTDTQYFGPGTRLTVL.

This clonotype has at least ten counts. This chain uses TRBV5-1 with TRBJ2-2; D is unresolved. Per germline, CDR1 SGHRS and CDR2 YFSETQ. Trimming removed 4 bases from V and 3 bases from J, with 13 bases in between. This CDR3 spans 15 amino acids. The CDR3 DNA is TGCGCCAGCAGCGGCAGGACCTCTTACACCGGGGAGCTGTTTTTT. This codes for CASSGRTSYTGELFF.

The chain carries TRBV7-2 and TRBJ2-1; D remains ambiguous. This CDR3 contains 14 residues. Germline V lookup: CDR1 SGHTA, CDR2 FQGNSA. V was clipped by 3 bases and J by 1 base, with 7 bases between them. This CDR3 is CASSFSISYNEQFF. The CDR3 nucleotides read TGTGCCAGCAGCTTTTCAATTTCCTACAATGAGCAGTTCTTC.

Only a few counts were recorded for this clonotype. The chain recombines TRBV30 with TRBJ1-1, with D possibly being TRBD1 (5 bases). This CDR3 is built from 11 residues. Germline V CDR1 and CDR2: GTSNPN, SVGIG (reference sequence). V lost 4 bases and J lost 6, with 9 bases in between. The CDR3 nucleotides read TGTGCCTGGACTATGGGGGCTGAAGCTTTCTTT. Translation gives CAWTMGAEAFF.

The rearrangement links TRBV18 to TRBJ2-7; the D gene is possibly TRBD2 (7 bases). The CDR3 runs to 17 residues. The V gene lost 3 bases and the J gene lost 2 bases, with 20 bases spanning the gap. Germline V gene sequence: CDR1 KGHSH, CDR2 LQKENI. CDR3 DNA: TGTGCCAGCTCACCCACCTCAGGGGCTAGCGGAACCTACGAGCAGTACTTC. It specifies CASSPTSGASGTYEQYF.

This clonotype has ten or more counts. This chain joins TRBV4-3 and TRBJ1-6; D not resolved. Germline V CDR1 and CDR2: LGHNA, YSLEER. V dropped 6 bases and J dropped 7 bases, with 10 bases sitting between them. CDR3 length: 13 amino acids. The CDR3 DNA is TGCGCCAGCAGAGACTGGGTGAATTCACCCCTCCACTTT. Translated: CASRDWVNSPLHF.

This clonotype has more than one count but fewer than ten. The V gene is TRBV7-2, the J gene TRBJ2-2, with D possibly matching TRBD1 (6 bases). Looked up from germline, CDR1 is SGHTA and CDR2 is FQGNSA. This CDR3 has 15 residues. V was pared by 5 bases and J by 0 bases, with 10 bases between. The CDR3 is CASSPRTANTGELFF. DNA for the CDR3: TGTGCCAGCAGCCCCAGGACAGCGAACACCGGGGAGCTGTTTTTT.

Only a few counts were recorded for this clonotype. CDR3 in DNA: TGTGCCAGCAGCTTATATCGAACTAGCGGGGGAGGAGGGACAGATACGCAGTATTTT. Protein: CASSLYRTSGGGGTDTQYF. The chain carries TRBV7-2 and TRBJ2-3, with 11 bases fitting TRBD2. Germline V lookup: CDR1 SGHTA, CDR2 FQGNSA. V shed 2 bases and J 3 bases; nucleotides not matched to a gene: 13. The CDR3 sequence is 19 residues long.

At least ten counts were recorded for this clonotype. The chain is built from TRBV6-5 and TRBJ1-3; tentative D call: TRBD1 (5 bases). The CDR3 runs 17 residues. The germline V gene encodes CDR1 MNHEY and CDR2 SVGAGI. V was pared by 6 bases and J by 2 bases, with 20 bases between. The CDR3: CASSRSGTQGTGNTIYF. DNA for the CDR3: TGTGCCAGCAGCCGATCCGGGACCCAGGGAACTGGAAACACCATATATTTT.

This chain connects TRBV27 to TRBJ2-5; 8 bases map to TRBD1. The CDR3 spans 13 residues. The germline gives CDR1 MNHEY, CDR2 SMNVEV (reference sequence). Trimming cost V 1 base and J 5 bases; bases outside gene matches: 0. The CDR3 loop reads CASSLWTGETQYF. The CDR3 coding sequence is TGTGCCAGCAGTTTATGGACAGGGGAGACCCAGTACTTC.

This clonotype was recorded many times. One end of the junction varies from germline; a read error may be responsible. The chain uses TRBV7-2 and TRBJ1-2; D not resolved. This CDR3 region has 13 residues. Germline CDR1 SGHTA, CDR2 FQGNSA. The CDR3 reads CASTLPGNYGYTF. CDR3 DNA: TGTGCCAGCACCTTACCGGGGAACTATGGCTACACCTTC.

This chain joins TRBV6-5 and TRBJ2-6; D may match TRBD1 or TRBD2 (6 bases each). The CDR3 has 15 residues. Germline V gene data show CDR1 as MNHEY and CDR2 as SVGAGI. V was shortened by 5 bases and J by 2 bases, with 10 bases between the two germline ends. CDR3 protein: CASSMGGTGANVLTF. CDR3 nucleotide sequence: TGTGCCAGCAGTATGGGGGGCACTGGGGCCAACGTCCTGACTTTC.

Ten or more counts support this clonotype. The rearrangement uses TRBV27 and TRBJ2-7; D is ambiguous. Germline V lookup: CDR1 MNHEY, CDR2 SMNVEV (reference sequence). Between the trimmed V and J ends, which lost 3 bases and 2 bases, there was a span of 14 bases. The CDR3 is 15 amino acids. The CDR3, as DNA: TGTGCCAGCAGTTTCGGCACTCCCTTGGCCTACGAGCAGTACTTC. Encoded protein: CASSFGTPLAYEQYF.